This T cell receptor beta chain appears in the sequencing data of a study of CXCR3-negative and CXCR3-positive naive CD8 T cells. Regarding the study as a whole: TRB CDR3s were more hydrophobic in CXCR3-positive than in CXCR3-negative naive cells.

With regard to this clonotype: What it recognizes is unknown.

UMI labels and 5' RACE were used to prepare the TRB cDNA libraries. TCRdb processed the 5' RACE reads again and assigns one entry to each CDR3 protein, with no DNA. The table for this sample gives about 130,000 distinct CDR3 sequences. CDR3 length equals 13 residues. Germline V gene sequence: CDR1 LNHDA, CDR2 SQIVND (reference sequence). This receptor was taken from a human donor in good health. Some clones in this sample may be carry-over from other donors' samples. Source material: naive CXCR3- CD8+ T cells from blood. Documented subset: CD45RO-CCR7+CD27+CD95- naive CD8+ T cells lacking CXCR3 (TNR3-). V gene TRBV19 combines with J gene TRBJ1-1; TCRdb lists TRBD1, though no DNA is available to test this call. CDR3 sequence reads: CASSIGGNTEAFF.